A selection of T cell receptor beta chains follows, all from one sample in a study of T cell repertoires in cytomegalovirus infection. Their antigens are not known. TCRdb ran MiXCR on the reads and lists one entry per CDR3 protein. Here the sample spans about 700,000 distinct CDR3 sequences, around 31% being singletons. The sequences come from cultured PBMCs, collected from culture after CMV antigen stimulation. Receptors originate from a human donor in good health (CMV status not recorded). Some clones in this sample may be carry-over from other donors' samples. Each CDR3 is given without its conserved first and last residue. The D gene is left open where the match is weak.

D: .
J: TRBJ1-2
length: 11
V: TRBV2
CDR3: ASSDGRNYGYT

D: TRBD2
J: TRBJ2-3
length: 13
V: TRBV4-3
CDR3: ASSRLAENTDTQY

D: TRBD1
J: TRBJ2-5
length: 11
V: TRBV6-1
CDR3: ASRWTGEETQY

D: TRBD2
J: TRBJ2-7
length: 14
V: TRBV4-3
CDR3: ASSEGLAGSRYEQY

D: TRBD1
J: TRBJ1-2
length: 13
V: TRBV12-3/TRBV12-4
CDR3: ASSLGGRGLSGYT

D: .
J: TRBJ2-1
length: 12
V: TRBV20-1
CDR3: SARLGGDYNEQF

D: .
J: TRBJ2-1
length: 11
V: TRBV7-2
CDR3: ASSLDHYNEQF

D: TRBD1
J: TRBJ1-4
length: 15
V: TRBV11-2
CDR3: ASSLDRGARGGEKLF

D: TRBD1
J: TRBJ2-7
length: 12
V: TRBV6-2/TRBV6-3
CDR3: ASSRRDRRYEQY

D: .
J: TRBJ1-1
length: 13
V: TRBV10-3
CDR3: AISEGDGGVTEAF

D: .
J: TRBJ1-4
length: 11
V: TRBV29-1
CDR3: SVQQGFNEKLF

D: .
J: TRBJ1-4
length: 10
V: TRBV19
CDR3: ARRGANEKLF

D: TRBD2
J: TRBJ2-5
length: 12
V: TRBV28
CDR3: ASREPSGGETQY

D: TRBD2
J: TRBJ2-1
length: 12
V: TRBV4-1
CDR3: ATSGTSASYEQF

D: .
J: TRBJ1-1
length: 11
V: TRBV3-1
CDR3: ASSQLGYTEAF

D: TRBD1
J: TRBJ2-7
length: 12
V: TRBV20-1
CDR3: SAVLQGSGNEQY

D: .
J: TRBJ2-7
length: 12
V: TRBV12-3/TRBV12-4
CDR3: ASSFWGGLGEQY

D: TRBD2
J: TRBJ2-3
length: 15
V: TRBV6-5
CDR3: ASSPRPAGISTDTQY

D: .
J: TRBJ2-1
length: 13
V: TRBV4-1
CDR3: ASSQESLDANEQF

D: TRBD1
J: TRBJ2-7
length: 12
V: TRBV19
CDR3: ASSIEPGGYEQY

D: .
J: TRBJ2-3
length: 11
V: TRBV7-2
CDR3: ASSSVPYRAQY

D: TRBD2
J: TRBJ2-7
length: 14
V: TRBV7-8
CDR3: ASILGAAGGIYEQY

D: TRBD2
J: TRBJ2-3
length: 12
V: TRBV7-8
CDR3: ASSPSGRTDTQY

D: TRBD2
J: TRBJ2-7
length: 17
V: TRBV7-2
CDR3: ASSLSHRTSGRRGYEQY

D: TRBD2
J: TRBJ2-3
length: 15
V: TRBV11-3
CDR3: ASSSPGGREKEDTQY

D: .
J: TRBJ2-3
length: 13
V: TRBV15
CDR3: ATSRASDPTDTQY

D: .
J: TRBJ2-7
length: 12
V: TRBV12-3/TRBV12-4
CDR3: ASSRTPSSYEQY

D: TRBD1
J: TRBJ1-1
length: 13
V: TRBV20-1
CDR3: SSPRDRVGNTEAF

D: .
J: TRBJ1-5
length: 12
V: TRBV5-4
CDR3: ASSLEGTLGPQH

D: .
J: TRBJ2-2
length: 12
V: TRBV7-2
CDR3: ASSQKGYSGELF

D: .
J: TRBJ2-1
length: 13
V: TRBV7-9
CDR3: ASSSSRLARDEQF

D: .
J: TRBJ2-2
length: 11
V: TRBV7-2
CDR3: ASRRENTGELF

D: .
J: TRBJ1-2
length: 13
V: TRBV4-1
CDR3: ASSQANTGSYGYT

D: .
J: TRBJ2-3
length: 12
V: TRBV4-2
CDR3: ASSQEGGPDTQY

D: .
J: TRBJ1-1
length: 11
V: TRBV15
CDR3: ATAPQGNTEAF

D: .
J: TRBJ1-2
length: 11
V: TRBV20-1
CDR3: SARDQGTYGYT

D: .
J: TRBJ2-3
length: 10
V: TRBV19
CDR3: ASKVAGDTQY

D: TRBD2
J: TRBJ2-6
length: 18
V: TRBV18
CDR3: ASSLIPRGMRVSGANVLT

D: .
J: TRBJ1-2
length: 12
V: TRBV28
CDR3: ASSPTGRGDGYT

D: .
J: TRBJ2-1
length: 13
V: TRBV4-3
CDR3: ASSQQRSSYNEQF